This T cell receptor beta chain is drawn from a study of CD8+ T cells in alopecia areata. Across the whole study: Each day, treated patients took oral tofacitinib twice, at 5 to 10 mg per dose. Study results and limitations: With patients, TCR sharing proved less clear than in mice, a difference possibly related to HLA. Higher clonality and more expanded CD8+ clones appeared in lesional than normal scalp.

cDNA reverse transcribed from extracted RNA served as the sequencing template. The assay was immunoSEQ multiplex PCR, and TCRdb's table has in-frame clones only and misses some. The repertoire consists of hundreds of thousands of clones, with 67% occurring once and the leading ten covering around 1.2%. On this clone itself: Its antigen remains unknown.

Germline CDR1 and CDR2: SQVTM and ANQGSEA. The CDR3 extends over 12 amino acids. The germline V and J ends were trimmed by 6 bases and 4 bases, with 12 bases remaining between them. The input for sequencing was CD4+ T cells sorted from blood, taken at week 0. The chain recombines TRBV29-1 with TRBJ1-1; perhaps TRBD1 as D (6 bases). The sequence was collected from a human donor with alopecia areata. CDR3 loop: CSVGALGTEAFF. As DNA, the CDR3 is TGCAGCGTGGGGGCCCTTGGCACTGAAGCTTTCTTT.